This is a list of T cell receptor beta chains from one sample in a study of post-analysis software for immune sequencing data. MiXCR, applied by TCRdb to the PCR reads, yields one record per CDR3 protein. The sample has 250,000 to 300,000 distinct CDR3 sequences, 36% seen once. Sequencing was done on a sample of blood. The source is a girl aged 10-17 years with multiple sclerosis. The conserved cysteine and the conserved F or W are not part of the CDR3 here. D genes are given only for firm matches.

j_gene | v_gene | d_gene | CDR3aa
TRBJ2-5 | TRBV18 | TRBD1 | ASSPGQGQETQY
TRBJ2-3 | TRBV7-9 | - | ASSLGTDTQY
TRBJ1-6 | TRBV7-2 | TRBD1 | ASSLDRAPSPLH
TRBJ2-5 | TRBV3-1 | - | ASNREETQY
TRBJ2-1 | TRBV7-9 | - | ASSLRGGSADEQF
TRBJ2-1 | TRBV6-5 | - | ASSYWGGSNEQF
TRBJ2-1 | TRBV7-8 | TRBD2 | ASSSLPSGSSYNEQF
TRBJ2-3 | TRBV20-1 | TRBD2 | SASRTSGYDPDTQY
TRBJ1-5 | TRBV7-2 | - | ASSVDGGGNQPQH
TRBJ1-4 | TRBV5-1 | TRBD1 | ASSPTGTGREKLF
TRBJ2-5 | TRBV29-1 | - | SVKLVLQETQY
TRBJ2-1 | TRBV4-2 | TRBD1 | ASSLEDRAGFVEQF
TRBJ2-5 | TRBV2 | - | ASSRGRAKETQY